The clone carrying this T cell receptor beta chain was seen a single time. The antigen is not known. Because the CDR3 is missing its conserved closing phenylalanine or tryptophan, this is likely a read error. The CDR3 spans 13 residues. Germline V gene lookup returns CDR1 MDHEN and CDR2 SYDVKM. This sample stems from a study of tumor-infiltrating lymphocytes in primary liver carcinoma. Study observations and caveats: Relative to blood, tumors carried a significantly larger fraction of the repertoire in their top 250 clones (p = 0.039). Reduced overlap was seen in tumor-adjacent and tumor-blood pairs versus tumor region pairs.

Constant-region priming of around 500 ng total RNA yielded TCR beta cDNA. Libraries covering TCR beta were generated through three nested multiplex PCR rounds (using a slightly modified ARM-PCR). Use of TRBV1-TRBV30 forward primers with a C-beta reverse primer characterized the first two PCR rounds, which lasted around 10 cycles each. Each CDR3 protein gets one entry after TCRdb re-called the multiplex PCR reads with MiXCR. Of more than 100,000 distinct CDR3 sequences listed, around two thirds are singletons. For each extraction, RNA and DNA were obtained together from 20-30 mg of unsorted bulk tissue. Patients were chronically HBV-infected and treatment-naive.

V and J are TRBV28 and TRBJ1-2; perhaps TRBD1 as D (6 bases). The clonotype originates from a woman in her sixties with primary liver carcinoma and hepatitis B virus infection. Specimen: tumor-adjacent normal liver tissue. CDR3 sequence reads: CVSTTPSGGGYTI. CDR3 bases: TGTGTCAGCACTACCCCCTCGGGGGGCGGCTACACCATC.